This T cell receptor beta chain was observed in a study of blood T cell repertoires in COVID-19. Across the whole study: Both acute and convalescent COVID-19 samples were obtained from the United States, Italy and Spain. T cells, B-cell-depleted T cells, or PBMCs provided the cDNA or gDNA that served as material.

Here immunoSEQ multiplex PCR was the method, and the copy in TCRdb shows in-frame clones only, minus some. The sample yields some 80,000 clones, roughly four fifths seen once. The CDR3 extends over 14 amino acids. Germline V gene lookup returns CDR1 SGHTA and CDR2 FQGNSA. Deletions cut 5 bases from V and 5 bases from J, with 15 bases between. The material sequenced was peripheral blood. The receptor's source is a human donor in a cohort sampled during active COVID-19. The V gene is TRBV7-2, the J gene TRBJ1-2; D perhaps matches TRBD1 (5 bases). CDR3 loop: CASSPRDFDYGYTF. The CDR3 bases are TGTGCCAGCAGCCCCCGGGACTTTGATTATGGCTACACCTTC.